This T cell receptor (beta chain) originates from a study of CD8+ T cells in alopecia areata. Whole-study context: Scoring of severity for treated patients was based on percentage of affected scalp area.

Germline CDR1 GTSNPN, CDR2 SVGIG (reference sequence). Trimming cost V 0 bases and J 4 bases; bases outside gene matches: 13. This CDR3 is built from 18 residues. Extracted from the samples, RNA was reverse transcribed into cDNA to serve as the sequencing template. Repertoires were generated with immunoSEQ multiplex PCR, while TCRdb's copy carries only in-frame clones and drops some. Of 250,000 to 350,000 clones detected, 45% to 70% appear once; the ten largest clones hold about 0.93%. Treatment indicated: oral pan-JAK inhibitor, 5-10 mg twice daily. Punch biopsies of lesional scalp, plus peripheral blood, were taken from alopecia areata patients.

The V gene is TRBV30, the J gene TRBJ1-5; the match to TRBD1 covers 9 bases. This receptor was identified in a human donor with alopecia areata. The material was CD4+ T cells sorted from blood, obtained around week 52, from a patient treated with tofacitinib. CDR3 in DNA: TGTGCCTGGAGTGTACCTGGCTCGGGACAGGGACGAAATCAGCCCCAGCATTTT. It is translated as CAWSVPGSGQGRNQPQHF. Based on the CDR3 plus reference TRBV30 and TRBJ1-5, the full variable domain is SQTIHQWPATLVQPVGSPLSLECTVEGTSNPNLYWYRQAAGRGLQLLFYSVGIGQISSEVPQNLSASRPQDRQFILSSKKLLLSDSGFYLCAWSVPGSGQGRNQPQHFGDGTRLSIL.